Below, 9 T cell receptor beta chains from the same sample are listed, as sequenced in a study of cytomegalovirus exposure and HLA in healthy donors. Primers for the PCR totalled 60 Vbeta and 13 Jbeta. Profiling relied on immunoSEQ multiplex PCR, and the TCRdb table lists in-frame clones only, not all of them. The profile covers 200,000 or so clones, with around three quarters appearing a single time and 15% to 18% taken by the ten largest. The sequenced sample consisted of PBMCs. Every receptor here comes from a man between 35 and 55 years old in good health and CMV-seronegative.

The V gene is TRBV6-1, the J gene TRBJ1-3; D gene ambiguous. The V end was cut by 5 bases, the J end by 4 bases, with 12 bases between. The CDR3 extends over 14 amino acids. The germline V gene has CDR1 MNHNS and CDR2 SASEGT. This CDR3 reads CASSFLGGGNTIYF. As DNA, the CDR3 is TGTGCCAGCAGTTTCTTAGGAGGCGGAAACACCATATATTTT.

This clone was picked up a small number of times. V gene TRBV7-6 combines with J gene TRBJ1-1, with unresolved D. Germline V CDR1 and CDR2: SGHVS, FNYEAQ. The CDR3 extends over 14 amino acids. V gave up 5 bases and J gave up 0 bases, with 10 bases separating them. The CDR3 bases are TGTGCCAGCAGCCCCGAGCGGGTGAACACTGAAGCTTTCTTT. Its translation is CASSPERVNTEAFF.

This chain connects TRBV19 to TRBJ1-5; D ambiguous. V shed 5 bases and J shed 7 bases, with 9 bases lying between them. Germline values: CDR1 LNHDA, CDR2 SQIVND (reference sequence). There are 12 residues in the CDR3. The CDR3 spells CASSFARQPQHF. The CDR3 DNA sequence: TGTGCCAGTAGTTTCGCTAGGCAGCCCCAGCATTTT. The full variable domain, its missing parts supplied by reference TRBV19 and TRBJ1-5, is DGGITQSPKYLFRKEGQNVTLSCEQNLNHDAMYWYRQDPGQGLRLIYYSQIVNDFQKGDIAEGYSVSREKKESFPLTVTSAQKNPTAFYLCASSFARQPQHFGDGTRLSIL.

The chain is built from TRBV18 and TRBJ2-5; 7 positions match TRBD1. Per germline, CDR1 KGHSH and CDR2 LQKENI. J was trimmed by 2 bases and V by 4 bases; bases with no gene match: 7. The CDR3 has 15 residues. The DNA of the CDR3 is TGTGCCAGCTCACTACCACAGGGGAGACAAGAGACCCAGTACTTC. This codes for CASSLPQGRQETQYF.

V is TRBV27 and J is TRBJ2-5, with 8 bases matching TRBD2. V lost 5 bases and J lost 4; bases outside the gene matches: 9. This CDR3 region has 15 residues. Per germline, CDR1 MNHEY and CDR2 SMNVEV (reference sequence). The CDR3 nucleotides are TGTGCCAGCAGTCCTCGGGGGGGCGGGGGAGAGACCCAGTACTTC. Encoded protein: CASSPRGGGGETQYF.

This clone was recorded once. The chain combines TRBV4-1 with TRBJ1-4; 8 nucleotides align to TRBD1. This CDR3 is built from 18 residues. Germline CDR1 MGHRA, CDR2 YSYEKL. Trimming at V came to 6 bases and at J to 0 bases, leaving 12 bases not matched to a gene. CDR3 sequence (DNA): TGCGCCAGCAGGCCTCCGGGACAGGCTTTTGCAACTAATGAAAAACTGTTTTTT. It yields the protein CASRPPGQAFATNEKLFF.

The chain couples TRBV9 to TRBJ1-1; a possible D gene is TRBD1 (5 bases). The V and J ends lost 0 bases and 5 bases respectively, with 11 bases between them. The length of the CDR3 is 14 residues. CDR1 is SGDLS, CDR2 YYNGEE, per germline. CDR3 coding DNA: TGTGCCAGCAGCGTAGGAGAGGGGAGGACTGAAGCTTTCTTT. Translation: CASSVGEGRTEAFF.

This chain connects TRBV7-9 to TRBJ2-1, with TRBD2 identical over 12 bases. Germline CDR1 SEHNR, CDR2 FQNEAQ (reference sequence). The junction had 7 bases not matched to a gene; V was cut back by 5 bases and J by 8 bases. The CDR3 length is 15 residues. CDR3 sequence: CASSAGLAGWYEQFF. CDR3 DNA: TGTGCCAGCAGCGCCGGACTAGCGGGATGGTATGAGCAGTTCTTC.

Of note for this clone: Other DNA sequences in this specimen translate into the identical CDR3. The chain uses TRBV28 and TRBJ1-1; D is unresolved. The CDR3 spans 11 residues. The V gene lost 3 bases and the J gene lost 10 bases, with 9 bases spanning the gap. Germline values: CDR1 MDHEN, CDR2 SYDVKM. In DNA, the CDR3 is TGTGCCAGCAGTTTGGGGAGAGGAGCTTTCTTT. The encoded protein is CASSLGRGAFF.